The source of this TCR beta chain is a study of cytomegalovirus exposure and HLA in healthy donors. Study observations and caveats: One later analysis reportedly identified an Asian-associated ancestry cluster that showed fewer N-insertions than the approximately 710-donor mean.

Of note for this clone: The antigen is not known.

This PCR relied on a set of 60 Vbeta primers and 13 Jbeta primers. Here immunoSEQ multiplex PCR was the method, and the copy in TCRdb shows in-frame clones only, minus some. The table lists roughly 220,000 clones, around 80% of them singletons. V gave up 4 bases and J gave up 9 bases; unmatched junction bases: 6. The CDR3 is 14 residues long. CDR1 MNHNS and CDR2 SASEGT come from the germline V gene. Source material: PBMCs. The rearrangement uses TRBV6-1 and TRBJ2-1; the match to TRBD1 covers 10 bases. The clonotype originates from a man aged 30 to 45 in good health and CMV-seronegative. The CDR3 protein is CASSAGTGAVEQFF. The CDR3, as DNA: TGTGCCAGCAGTGCCGGGACAGGGGCCGTTGAGCAGTTCTTC.